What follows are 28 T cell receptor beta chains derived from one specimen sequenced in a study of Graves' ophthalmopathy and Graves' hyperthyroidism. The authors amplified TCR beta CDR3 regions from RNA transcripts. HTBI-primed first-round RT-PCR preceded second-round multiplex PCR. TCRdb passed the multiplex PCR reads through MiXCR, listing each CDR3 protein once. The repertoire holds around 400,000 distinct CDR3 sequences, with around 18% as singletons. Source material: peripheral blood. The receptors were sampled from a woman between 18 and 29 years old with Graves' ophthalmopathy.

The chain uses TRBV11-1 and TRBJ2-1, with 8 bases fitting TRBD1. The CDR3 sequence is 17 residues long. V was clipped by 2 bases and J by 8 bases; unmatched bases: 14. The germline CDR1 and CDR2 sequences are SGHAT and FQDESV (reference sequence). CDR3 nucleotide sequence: TGTGCCAGCAGCTTACCGCCGAAGACAGGGGTATTCGATGAGCAGTTCTTC. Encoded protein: CASSLPPKTGVFDEQFF.

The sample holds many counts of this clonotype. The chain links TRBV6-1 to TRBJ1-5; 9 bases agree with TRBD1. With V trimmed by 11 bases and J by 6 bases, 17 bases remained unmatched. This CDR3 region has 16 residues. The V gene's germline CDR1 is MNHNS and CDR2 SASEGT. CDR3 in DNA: TGTGCCGTTCCCGGGACAGGGAACCCCTCTGGTCAGCCCCAGCATTTT. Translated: CAVPGTGNPSGQPQHF.

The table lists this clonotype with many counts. The CDR3 nucleotides are TGTGCCAGCAAACGAAGGGGTTGGGATGGCTCCTATAATTCACCCCTCCACTTT. Its translation is CASKRRGWDGSYNSPLHF. This sequence joins TRBV12-3 or TRBV12-4 and TRBJ1-6, with D tentatively TRBD1 (5 bases). The CDR3 loop spans 18 amino acids. The ends were cut back, 7 bases at V and 0 bases at J, with 19 bases in the middle.

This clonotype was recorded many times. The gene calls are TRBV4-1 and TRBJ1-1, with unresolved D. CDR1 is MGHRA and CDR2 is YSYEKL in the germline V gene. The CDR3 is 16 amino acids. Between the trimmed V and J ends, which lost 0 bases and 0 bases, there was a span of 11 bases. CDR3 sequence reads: CASSQDLFGMNTEAFF. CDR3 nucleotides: TGCGCCAGCAGCCAAGATCTTTTTGGGATGAACACTGAAGCTTTCTTT.

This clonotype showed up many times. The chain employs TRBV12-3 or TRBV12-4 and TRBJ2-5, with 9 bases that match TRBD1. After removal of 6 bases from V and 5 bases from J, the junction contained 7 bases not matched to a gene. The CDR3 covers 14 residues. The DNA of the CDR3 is TGTGCCAGCAGACCCGGGACAGGGAGGGAGACCCAGTACTTC. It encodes CASRPGTGRETQYF.

The CDR3, as DNA: TGTGCCAGCATTAAGGGGGCGCTTGAGGGCTATCCGTATGGCTACACCTTC. Translation gives CASIKGALEGYPYGYTF. The chain couples TRBV28 to TRBJ1-2; the match to TRBD1 covers 7 bases. Losses at the gene ends were 7 bases for V and 5 bases for J; bases not matched to a gene: 19. The CDR3 is 17 amino acids. Germline-derived CDR1 and CDR2 are MDHEN and SYDVKM.

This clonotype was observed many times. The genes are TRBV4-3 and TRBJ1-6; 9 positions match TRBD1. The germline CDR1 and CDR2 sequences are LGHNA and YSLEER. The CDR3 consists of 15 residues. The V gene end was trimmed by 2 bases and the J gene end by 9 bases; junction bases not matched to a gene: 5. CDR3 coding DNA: TGCGCCAGCAGCCAATACACAGGGGGCGGTTCACCCCTCCACTTT. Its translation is CASSQYTGGGSPLHF.

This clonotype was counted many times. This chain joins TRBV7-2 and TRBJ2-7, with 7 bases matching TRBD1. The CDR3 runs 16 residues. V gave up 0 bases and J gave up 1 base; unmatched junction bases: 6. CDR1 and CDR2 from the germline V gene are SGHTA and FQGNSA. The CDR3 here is CASSLAGETGSYEQYF. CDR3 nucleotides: TGTGCCAGCAGCTTAGCGGGTGAGACAGGGTCCTACGAGCAGTACTTC.

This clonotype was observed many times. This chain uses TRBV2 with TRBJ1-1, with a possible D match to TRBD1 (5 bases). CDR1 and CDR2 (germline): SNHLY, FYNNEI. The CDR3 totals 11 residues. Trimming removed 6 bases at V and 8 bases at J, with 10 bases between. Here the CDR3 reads CASRSGREAFF. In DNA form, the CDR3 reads TGTGCCAGCAGGTCAGGGAGGGAAGCTTTCTTT.

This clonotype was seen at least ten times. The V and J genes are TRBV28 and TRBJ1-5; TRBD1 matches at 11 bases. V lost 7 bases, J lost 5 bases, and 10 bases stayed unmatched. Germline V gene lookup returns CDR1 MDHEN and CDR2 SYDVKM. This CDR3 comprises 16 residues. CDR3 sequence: CASIGGGQGAYQPQHF. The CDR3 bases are TGTGCCAGCATCGGGGGTGGACAGGGGGCGTATCAGCCCCAGCATTTT.

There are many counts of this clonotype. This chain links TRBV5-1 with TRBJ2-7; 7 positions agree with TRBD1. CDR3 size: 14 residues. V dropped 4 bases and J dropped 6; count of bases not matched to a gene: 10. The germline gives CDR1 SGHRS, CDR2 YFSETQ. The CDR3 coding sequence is TGCGCCAGCAGCGTTGAGAGGGGGCTAAGCGAGCAGTACTTC. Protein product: CASSVERGLSEQYF.

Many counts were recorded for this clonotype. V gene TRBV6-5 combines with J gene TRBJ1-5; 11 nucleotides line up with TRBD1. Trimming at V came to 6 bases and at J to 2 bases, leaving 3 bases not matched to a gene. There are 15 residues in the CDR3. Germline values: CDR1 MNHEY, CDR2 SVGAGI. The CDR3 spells CASRSGQGGNQPQHF. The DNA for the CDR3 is TGTGCCAGCAGATCGGGACAGGGGGGCAATCAGCCCCAGCATTTT.

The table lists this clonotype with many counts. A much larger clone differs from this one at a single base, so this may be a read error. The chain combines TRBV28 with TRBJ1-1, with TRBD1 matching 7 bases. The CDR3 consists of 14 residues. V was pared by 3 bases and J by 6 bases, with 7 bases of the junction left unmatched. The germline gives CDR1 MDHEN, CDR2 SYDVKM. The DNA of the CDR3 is TGTGCCAGCAGTTTGGGGACAGAAGTCGCTGAAGCTTTCTTT. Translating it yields CASSLGTEVAEAFF.

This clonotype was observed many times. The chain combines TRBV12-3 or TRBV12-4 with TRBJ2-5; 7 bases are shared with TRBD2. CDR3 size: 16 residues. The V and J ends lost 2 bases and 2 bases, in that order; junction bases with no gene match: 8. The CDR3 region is CASSLRLASGQETQYF. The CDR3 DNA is TGTGCCAGCAGTTTAAGGTTGGCTAGCGGTCAAGAGACCCAGTACTTC.

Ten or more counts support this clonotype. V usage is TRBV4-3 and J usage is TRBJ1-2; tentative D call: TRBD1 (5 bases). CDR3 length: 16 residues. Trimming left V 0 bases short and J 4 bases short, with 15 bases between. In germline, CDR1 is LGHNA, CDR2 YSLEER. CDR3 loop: CASSQDSRQGGYGYTF. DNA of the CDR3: TGCGCCAGCAGCCAAGATAGCCGGCAGGGTGGCTATGGCTACACCTTC.

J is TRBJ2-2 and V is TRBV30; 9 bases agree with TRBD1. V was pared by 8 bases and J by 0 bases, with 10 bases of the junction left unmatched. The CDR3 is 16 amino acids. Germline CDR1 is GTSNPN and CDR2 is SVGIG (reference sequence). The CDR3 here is CARTRGQGTNTGELFF. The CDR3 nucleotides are TGTGCCCGAACTCGAGGACAGGGGACGAACACCGGGGAGCTGTTTTTT.

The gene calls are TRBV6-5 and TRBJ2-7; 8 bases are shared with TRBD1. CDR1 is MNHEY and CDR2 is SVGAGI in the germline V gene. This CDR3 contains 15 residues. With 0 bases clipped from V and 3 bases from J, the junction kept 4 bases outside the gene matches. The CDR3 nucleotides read TGTGCCAGCAGTTACTCACGCAGGGGGCTCTACGAGCAGTACTTC. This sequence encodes CASSYSRRGLYEQYF.

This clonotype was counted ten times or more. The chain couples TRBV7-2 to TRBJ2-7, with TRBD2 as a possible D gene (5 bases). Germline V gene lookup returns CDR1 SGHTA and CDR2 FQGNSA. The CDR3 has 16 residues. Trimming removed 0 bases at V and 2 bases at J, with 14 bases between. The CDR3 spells CASSLAGAATPYEQYF. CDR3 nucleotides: TGTGCCAGCAGCTTAGCGGGAGCGGCAACGCCCTACGAGCAGTACTTC. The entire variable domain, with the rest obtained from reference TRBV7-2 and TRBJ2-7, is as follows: GAGVSQSPSNKVTEKGKDVELRCDPISGHTALYWYRQSLGQGLEFLIYFQGNSAPDKSGLPSDRFSAERTGGSVSTLTIQRTQQEDSAVYLCASSLAGAATPYEQYFGPGTRLTVT.

The CDR3 nucleotides read TGTGCCAGCAGCTTAGATCCAGGGACTGCCCAGACAGCTTTCTTT. Its protein product is CASSLDPGTAQTAFF. V is TRBV11-2 and J is TRBJ1-1, with D possibly TRBD1 on 5 matching bases. Germline CDR1 reads SGHAT; CDR2 reads FQNNGV. Trimming took 0 bases from V and 10 from J, leaving 18 bases between them. This CDR3 has 15 residues.

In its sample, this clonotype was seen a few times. The CDR3 coding sequence is TGCAGCGTTGTGGGGCTTACGAACACCGGGGAGCTGTTTTTT. Its translation is CSVVGLTNTGELFF. This rearrangement joins TRBV29-1 to TRBJ2-2; TRBD1 is a possible D gene (5 bases). The germline gives CDR1 SQVTM, CDR2 ANQGSEA. Trimming pared 4 bases from V and 0 bases from J, leaving 9 bases between. CDR3 length equals 14 residues.

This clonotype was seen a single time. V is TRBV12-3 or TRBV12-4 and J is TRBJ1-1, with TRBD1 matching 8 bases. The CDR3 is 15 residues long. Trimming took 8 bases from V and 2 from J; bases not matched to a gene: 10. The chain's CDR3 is CASDPQGGSNTEAFF. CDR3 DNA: TGTGCCAGCGACCCACAGGGGGGCTCTAACACTGAAGCTTTCTTT.

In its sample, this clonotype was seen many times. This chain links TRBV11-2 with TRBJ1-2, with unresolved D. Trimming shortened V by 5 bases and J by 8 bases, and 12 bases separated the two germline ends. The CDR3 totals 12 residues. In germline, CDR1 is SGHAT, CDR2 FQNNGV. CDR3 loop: CASSGRPEGYTF. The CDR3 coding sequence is TGTGCCAGCAGCGGCAGACCGGAAGGCTACACCTTC.

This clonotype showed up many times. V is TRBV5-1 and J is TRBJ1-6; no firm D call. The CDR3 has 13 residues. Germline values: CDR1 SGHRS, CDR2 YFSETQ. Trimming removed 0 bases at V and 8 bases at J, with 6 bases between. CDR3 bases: TGCGCCAGCAGCTTGGATGGGGATTCACCCCTCCACTTT. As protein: CASSLDGDSPLHF.

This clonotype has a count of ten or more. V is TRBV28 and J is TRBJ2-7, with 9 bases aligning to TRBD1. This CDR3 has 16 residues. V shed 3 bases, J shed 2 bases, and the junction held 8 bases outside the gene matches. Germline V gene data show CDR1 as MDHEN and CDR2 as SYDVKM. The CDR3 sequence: CASSFKTGTGPYEQYF. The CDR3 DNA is TGTGCCAGCAGTTTCAAGACCGGGACAGGGCCCTACGAGCAGTACTTC.

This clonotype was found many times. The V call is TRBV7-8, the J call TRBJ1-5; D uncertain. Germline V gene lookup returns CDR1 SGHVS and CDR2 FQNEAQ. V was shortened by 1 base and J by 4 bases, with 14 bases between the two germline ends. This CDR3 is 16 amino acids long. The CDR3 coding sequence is TGTGCCAGCAGCTTAGGGCTTGTGCAGTCGAATCAGCCCCAGCATTTT. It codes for CASSLGLVQSNQPQHF.

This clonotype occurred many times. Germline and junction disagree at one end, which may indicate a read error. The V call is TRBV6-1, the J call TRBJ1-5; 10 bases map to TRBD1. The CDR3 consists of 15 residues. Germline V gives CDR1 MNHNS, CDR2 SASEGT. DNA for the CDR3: TGTGTCAGCCGAACGCGACAGGGGGCTATTCAGCCCCAGCATTTT. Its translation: CVSRTRQGAIQPQHF.

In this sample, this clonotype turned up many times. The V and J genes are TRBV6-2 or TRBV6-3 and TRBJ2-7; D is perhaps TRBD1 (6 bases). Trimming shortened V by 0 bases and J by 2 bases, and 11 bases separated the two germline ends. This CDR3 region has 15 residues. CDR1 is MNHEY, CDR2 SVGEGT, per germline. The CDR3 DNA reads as TGTGCCAGCAGTTACTCGGTCGGGACACCCTACGAGCAGTACTTC. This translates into CASSYSVGTPYEQYF.

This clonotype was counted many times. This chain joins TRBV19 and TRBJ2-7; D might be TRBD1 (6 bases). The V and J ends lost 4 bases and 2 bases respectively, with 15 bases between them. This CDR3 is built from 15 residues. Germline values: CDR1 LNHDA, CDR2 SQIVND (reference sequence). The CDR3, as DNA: TGTGCCAGTAGTAGTCCGGGACAAGGTACCTACGAGCAGTACTTC. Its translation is CASSSPGQGTYEQYF.